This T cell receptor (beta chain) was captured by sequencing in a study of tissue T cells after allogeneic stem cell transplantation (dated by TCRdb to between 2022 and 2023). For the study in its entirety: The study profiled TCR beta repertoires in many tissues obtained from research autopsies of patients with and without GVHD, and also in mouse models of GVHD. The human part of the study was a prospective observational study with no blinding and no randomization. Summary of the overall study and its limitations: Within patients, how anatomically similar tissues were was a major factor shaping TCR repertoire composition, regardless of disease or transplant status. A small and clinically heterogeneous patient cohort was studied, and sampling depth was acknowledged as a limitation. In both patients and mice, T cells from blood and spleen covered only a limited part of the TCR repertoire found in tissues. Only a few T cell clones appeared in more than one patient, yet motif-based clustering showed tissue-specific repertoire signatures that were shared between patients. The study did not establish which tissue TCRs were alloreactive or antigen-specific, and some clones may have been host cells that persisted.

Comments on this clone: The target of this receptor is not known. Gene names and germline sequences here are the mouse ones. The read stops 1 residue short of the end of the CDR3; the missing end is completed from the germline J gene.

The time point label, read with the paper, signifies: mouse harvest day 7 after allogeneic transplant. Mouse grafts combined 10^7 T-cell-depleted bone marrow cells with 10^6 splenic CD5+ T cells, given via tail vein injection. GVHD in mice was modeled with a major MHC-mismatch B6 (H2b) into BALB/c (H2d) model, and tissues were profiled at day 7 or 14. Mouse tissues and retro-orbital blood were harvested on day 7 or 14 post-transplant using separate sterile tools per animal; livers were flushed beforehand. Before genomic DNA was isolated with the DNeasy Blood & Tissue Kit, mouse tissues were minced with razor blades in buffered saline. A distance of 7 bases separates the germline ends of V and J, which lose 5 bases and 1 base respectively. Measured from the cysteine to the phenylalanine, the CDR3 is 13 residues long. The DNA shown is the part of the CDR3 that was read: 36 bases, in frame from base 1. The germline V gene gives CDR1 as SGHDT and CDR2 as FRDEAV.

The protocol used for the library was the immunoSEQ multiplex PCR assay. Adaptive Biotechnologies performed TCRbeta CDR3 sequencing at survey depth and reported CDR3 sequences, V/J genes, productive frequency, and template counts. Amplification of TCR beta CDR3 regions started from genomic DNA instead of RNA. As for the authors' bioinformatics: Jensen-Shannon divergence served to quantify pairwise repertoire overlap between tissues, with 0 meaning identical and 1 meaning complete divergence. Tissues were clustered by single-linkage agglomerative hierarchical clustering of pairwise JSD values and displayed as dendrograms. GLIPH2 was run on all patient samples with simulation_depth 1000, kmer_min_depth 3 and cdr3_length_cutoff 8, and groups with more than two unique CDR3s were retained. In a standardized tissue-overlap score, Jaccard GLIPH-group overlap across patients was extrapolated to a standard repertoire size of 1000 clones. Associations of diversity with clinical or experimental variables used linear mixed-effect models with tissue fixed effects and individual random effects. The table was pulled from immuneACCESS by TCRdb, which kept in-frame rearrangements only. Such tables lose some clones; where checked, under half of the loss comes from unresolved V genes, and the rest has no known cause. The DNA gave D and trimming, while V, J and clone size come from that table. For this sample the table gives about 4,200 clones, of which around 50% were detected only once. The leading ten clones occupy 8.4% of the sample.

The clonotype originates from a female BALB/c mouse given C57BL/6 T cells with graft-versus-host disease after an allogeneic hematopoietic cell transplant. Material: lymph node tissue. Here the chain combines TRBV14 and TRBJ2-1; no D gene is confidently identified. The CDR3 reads CASSPGNYAEQFF. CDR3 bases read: TGTGCCAGCAGCCCCGGGAACTATGCTGAGCAGTTC.